The clone carrying this T cell receptor beta chain was detected many times. Its target is unknown. CDR1 is SNHLY, CDR2 FYNNEI, per germline. V was clipped by 8 bases and J by 3 bases, with 11 bases between them. The CDR3 has 12 amino acids. Amplification targeted TCR beta CDR3 regions from RNA transcripts. Carried out on the TCR CDR3, a first-round RT-PCR used the HTBI primer set. MiXCR was run by TCRdb on the multiplex PCR reads, yielding one entry per CDR3 protein. Among almost 600,000 distinct CDR3 sequences, 14% were seen once, and the ten largest hold more than 4.5%. Newly diagnosed hyperthyroidism, duration under 2 months, in patients aged 18 to 65. This specimen belongs to a study of T cells in Graves' hyperthyroidism and ophthalmopathy. Points from the study as a whole: Most thyroid clonotypes with frequency above 0.001 were detected in blood.

The sample consisted of blood. The origin of this receptor is a woman under 40 with Graves' hyperthyroidism that later progressed to Graves' ophthalmopathy. The chain combines TRBV2 with TRBJ2-7; D not resolved. The CDR3 loop reads CASSTVDYEQYF. Here the CDR3 DNA reads TGTGCCAGCTCTACAGTAGACTACGAGCAGTACTTC.